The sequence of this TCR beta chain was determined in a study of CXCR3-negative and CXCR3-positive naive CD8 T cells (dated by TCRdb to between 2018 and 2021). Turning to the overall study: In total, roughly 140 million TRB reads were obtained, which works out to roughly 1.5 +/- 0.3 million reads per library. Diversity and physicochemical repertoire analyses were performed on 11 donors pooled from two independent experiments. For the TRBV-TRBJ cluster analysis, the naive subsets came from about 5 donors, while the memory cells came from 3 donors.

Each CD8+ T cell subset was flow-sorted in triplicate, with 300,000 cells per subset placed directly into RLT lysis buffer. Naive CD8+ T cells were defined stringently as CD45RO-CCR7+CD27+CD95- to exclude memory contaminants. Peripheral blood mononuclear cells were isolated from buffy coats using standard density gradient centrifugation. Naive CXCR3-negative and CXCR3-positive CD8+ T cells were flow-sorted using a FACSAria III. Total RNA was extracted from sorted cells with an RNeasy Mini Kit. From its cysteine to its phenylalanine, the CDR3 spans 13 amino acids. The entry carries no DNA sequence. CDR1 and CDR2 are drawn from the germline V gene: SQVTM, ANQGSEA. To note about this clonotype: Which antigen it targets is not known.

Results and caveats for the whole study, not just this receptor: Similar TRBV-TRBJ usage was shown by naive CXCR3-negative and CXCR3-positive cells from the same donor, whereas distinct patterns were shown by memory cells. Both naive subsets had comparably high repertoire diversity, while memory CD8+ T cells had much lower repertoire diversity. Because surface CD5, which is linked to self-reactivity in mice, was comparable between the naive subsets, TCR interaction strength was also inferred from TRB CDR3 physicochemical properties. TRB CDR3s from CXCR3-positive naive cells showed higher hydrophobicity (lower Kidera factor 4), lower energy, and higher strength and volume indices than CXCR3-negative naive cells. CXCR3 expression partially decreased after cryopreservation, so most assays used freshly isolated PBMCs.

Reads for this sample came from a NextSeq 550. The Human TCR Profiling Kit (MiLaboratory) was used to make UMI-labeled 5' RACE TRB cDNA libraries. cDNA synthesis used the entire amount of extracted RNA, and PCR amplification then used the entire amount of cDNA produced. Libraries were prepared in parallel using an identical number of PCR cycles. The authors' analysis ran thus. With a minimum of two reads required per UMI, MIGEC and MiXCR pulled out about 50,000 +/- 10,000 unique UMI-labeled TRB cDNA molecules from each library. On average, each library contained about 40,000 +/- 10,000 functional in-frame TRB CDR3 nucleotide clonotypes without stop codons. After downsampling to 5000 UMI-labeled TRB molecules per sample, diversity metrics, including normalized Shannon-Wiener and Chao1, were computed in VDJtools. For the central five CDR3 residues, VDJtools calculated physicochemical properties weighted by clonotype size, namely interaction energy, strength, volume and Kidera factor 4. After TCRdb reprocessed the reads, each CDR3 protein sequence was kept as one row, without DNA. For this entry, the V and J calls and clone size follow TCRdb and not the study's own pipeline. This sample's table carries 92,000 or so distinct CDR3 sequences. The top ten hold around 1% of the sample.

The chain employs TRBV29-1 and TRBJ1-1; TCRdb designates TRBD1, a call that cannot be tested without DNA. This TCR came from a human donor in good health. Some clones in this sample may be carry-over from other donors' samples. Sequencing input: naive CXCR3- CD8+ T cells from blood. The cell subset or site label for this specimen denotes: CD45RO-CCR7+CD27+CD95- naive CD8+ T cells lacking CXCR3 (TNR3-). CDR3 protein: CSVEGRDVIEAFF.